This T cell receptor beta chain was profiled in a study of T-cell reconstitution after alpha-beta-depleted transplantation in children. Unique molecular identifiers were used in preparing the TCRbeta library. TCRdb re-analysed the PCR reads in MiXCR, keeping a single row per CDR3 protein. Of a few hundred thousand distinct CDR3 sequences in the sample, 10% to 15% are singletons; the top ten hold approximately 4.2%. Germline CDR1 reads SGHVS; CDR2 reads FQNEAQ. Trimming removed 3 bases from V and 0 bases from J; junction bases left unmatched: 6. The CDR3 length is 16 residues. This clonotype was detected ten times or more.

The material sequenced was PBMCs, taken from the stem cell graft. This clonotype originated in a human donor who donated a stem cell graft to a child with Fanconi anemia. The chain employs TRBV7-8 and TRBJ2-7, with 9 bases aligning to TRBD1. DNA for the CDR3: TGTGCCAGCAGCTTGAGGGACAGGGAGAGCTCCTACGAGCAGTACGTC. This sequence encodes CASSLRDRESSYEQYV.